A single sample is the source of the 8 T cell receptor beta chains below, sequenced in a study of cytotoxic CD8 clonotypes in ibrutinib-treated CLL. Produced via immunoSEQ multiplex PCR; TCRdb's table is partial and in-frame only. The table lists roughly 130,000 clones, approximately 89% of them singletons. The source material was PBMCs, sampled after 12 months of ibrutinib treatment. All receptors derive from a human donor with chronic lymphocytic leukemia.

The V call is TRBV6-5, the J call TRBJ2-1; 7 bases agree with TRBD2. J gave up 9 bases and V 0 bases, and 11 bases lay outside the gene matches. Looked up from germline, CDR1 is MNHEY and CDR2 is SVGAGI. This CDR3 spans 16 amino acids. The CDR3 here is CASSYSQLTSAAEQFF. CDR3 bases: TGTGCCAGCAGTTACTCGCAACTCACTAGCGCCGCTGAGCAGTTCTTC.

The chain recombines TRBV9 with TRBJ2-7; possible D gene TRBD1, 5 bases. V was cut by 0 bases and J by 6 bases, with 13 bases left in between. The CDR3 is 14 residues long. Germline V CDR1 and CDR2: SGDLS, YYNGEE. CDR3 region: CASSVAGQVGEQYF. CDR3 DNA: TGTGCCAGCAGCGTAGCAGGGCAGGTAGGCGAGCAGTACTTC.

The chain is built from TRBV6-5 and TRBJ1-2; a weak D match, TRBD1 (6 bases). Deletions cut 0 bases from V and 7 bases from J, with 12 bases between. The length of the CDR3 is 14 residues. CDR1 is MNHEY, CDR2 SVGAGI, per germline. CDR3 sequence (DNA): TGTGCCAGCAGTTACTCAGGGGGAATGGGTGGCTACACCTTC. Its translation: CASSYSGGMGGYTF.

This clone turned up a few times. The chain carries TRBV11-2 and TRBJ1-2, with D tentatively TRBD1 (6 bases). V was cut by 4 bases and J by 6 bases, with 21 bases left in between. CDR1 is SGHAT and CDR2 is FQNNGV in the germline V gene. CDR3 length equals 16 residues. CDR3 nucleotide sequence: TGTGCCAGCAGCTCCGCAGGACGGGTTGGACAGAATGGCTACACCTTC. It encodes CASSSAGRVGQNGYTF.

Comments on this clone: Germline is not matched at one junction end, which may reflect a read error. V is TRBV7-7 and J is TRBJ2-1, with 7 bases matching TRBD1. The CDR3 contains 13 residues. CDR1 and CDR2 from the germline V gene are SSHAT and FNYEAQ (reference sequence). The CDR3 here is CASSTDRVNEQFF. The CDR3 nucleotides read TGTGCTAGCAGCACCGACAGGGTGAATGAGCAGTTCTTC. Full variable domain (remainder filled in from reference TRBV7-7 and TRBJ2-1): GAGVSQSPRYKVTKRGQDVTLRCDPISSHATLYWYQQALGQGPEFLTYFNYEAQPDKSGLPSDRFSAERPEGSISTLTIQRTEQRDSAMYRCASSTDRVNEQFFGPGTRLTVL.

About this clone: At one boundary the junction diverges from the germline segment, which might be a read error. V usage is TRBV25-1 and J usage is TRBJ2-1; D not resolved. Germline lookup yields CDR1 MGHDK and CDR2 SYGVNS. This CDR3 contains 11 residues. CDR3 in amino acids: CASNSYDEQFF. CDR3 in DNA: TGTGCCAGCAACTCCTACGATGAGCAGTTCTTC.

J is TRBJ2-7 and V is TRBV5-1; TRBD1 might be the D (6 bases). The CDR3 is made up of 14 amino acids. The V end was cut by 0 bases, the J end by 2 bases, with 9 bases between. The V gene's germline CDR1 is SGHRS and CDR2 YFSETQ. CDR3 nucleotides: TGCGCCAGCAGCTTGGACAGGGAAACCTACGAGCAGTACTTC. Its protein product is CASSLDRETYEQYF. Complete variable domain (other parts from reference TRBV5-1 and TRBJ2-7): KAGVTQTPRYLIKTRGQQVTLSCSPISGHRSVSWYQQTPGQGLQFLFEYFSETQRNKGNFPGRFSGRQFSNSRSEMNVSTLELGDSALYLCASSLDRETYEQYFGPGTRLTVT.

V and J are TRBV6-5 and TRBJ1-2, with 8 bases lining up with TRBD1. CDR1 is MNHEY and CDR2 is SVGAGI in the germline V gene. The CDR3 spans 15 residues. The J segment lost 1 base and the V segment lost 2 bases, leaving 3 bases of the junction unmatched. The chain's CDR3 is CASSYDTGGNYGYTF. The CDR3 DNA is TGTGCCAGCAGTTACGATACAGGGGGTAACTATGGCTACACCTTC.